These T cell receptor beta chains were read from a single sample in a study of cytomegalovirus exposure and HLA in healthy donors. Sequencing used immunoSEQ multiplex PCR; TCRdb keeps in-frame clones, though not all of them. Among fewer than 250,000 clones listed, about 83% were seen once. Sequences were obtained from PBMCs. The receptors derive from a woman in her 50s in good health and CMV-seropositive. Both conserved end residues are part of each CDR3. A D gene is named only where the DNA matches it firmly. The size entry is marked missing in some rows and otherwise reads once, few, many or a size class.

v_call	d_call	j_call	clone_size	cdr3_aa	cdr3_nt
TRBV5-4	NA	TRBJ1-4	NA	CASSPGSSFNEKLFF	TGTGCCAGCAGCCCCGGGTCCTCCTTTAATGAAAAACTGTTTTTT
TRBV19	NA	TRBJ2-5	NA	CASTPRGDSQETQYF	TGTGCCAGTACCCCGAGGGGGGACAGCCAAGAGACCCAGTACTTC
TRBV19	NA	TRBJ2-7	NA	CASSRSQAGSYEQYF	TGTGCCAGTAGTAGATCGCAGGCAGGTTCCTACGAGCAGTACTTC
TRBV10-2	NA	TRBJ1-2	once	CASKGGDSINYGYTF	TGCGCCAGCAAGGGGGGGGACTCTATCAACTATGGCTACACCTTC
TRBV19	TRBD1	TRBJ2-2	NA	CASSIDRGGELFF	TGTGCCAGTAGTATTGACAGGGGAGGGGAGCTGTTTTTT
TRBV6-6	TRBD2	TRBJ2-1	once	CASRSGGAFYEQFF	TGTGCCAGCAGAAGCGGGGGGGCTTTCTATGAGCAGTTCTTC
TRBV6-5	TRBD1	TRBJ1-1	NA	CASSYDMTGDTFF	TGTGCCAGCAGTTACGATATGACAGGGGATACTTTCTTT
TRBV7-3	NA	TRBJ1-1	few	CASSFRGFTEAFF	TGTGCCAGCAGCTTCAGGGGTTTCACTGAAGCTTTCTTT
TRBV7-8	NA	TRBJ1-2	NA	CASSPSSAGSNYGYTF	TGTGCCAGCAGCCCATCGTCAGCAGGGTCAAACTATGGCTACACCTTC
TRBV18	NA	TRBJ1-6	NA	CASSPSGGEDSPLHF	TGTGCCAGCTCACCGTCGGGCGGGGAGGATTCACCCCTCCACTTT
TRBV9	NA	TRBJ1-1	NA	CASSRQMNTEAFF	TGTGCCAGCAGCCGACAGATGAACACTGAAGCTTTCTTT
TRBV28	TRBD1	TRBJ2-6	NA	CASSLYPGQARPGANVLTF	TGTGCCAGCAGTTTATATCCGGGACAGGCCCGGCCTGGGGCCAACGTCCTGACTTTC
TRBV13	NA	TRBJ1-1	few	CASKNSYRNTEAFF	TGTGCCAGCAAAAACAGTTATCGTAACACTGAAGCTTTCTTT
TRBV5-6	NA	TRBJ1-5	once	CASSLYYISPGYQPQHF	TGTGCCAGCAGCTTGTATTATATTTCCCCAGGGTACCAGCCCCAGCATTTT
TRBV27	TRBD1	TRBJ2-7	NA	CASRGTVTSSEQYF	TGTGCCAGCAGGGGGACAGTGACCTCTTCCGAGCAGTACTTC
TRBV15	NA	TRBJ2-2	NA	CATSRSRGATGELFF	TGTGCCACCAGCAGATCCCGTGGGGCCACCGGGGAGCTGTTTTTT
TRBV19	TRBD1	TRBJ1-1	few	CASSTRMTGAPEAFF	TGTGCCAGTAGTACCCGAATGACAGGGGCACCTGAAGCTTTCTTT
TRBV18	TRBD1	TRBJ2-5	NA	CASSQTGGQETQYF	TGTGCCAGCTCACAAACAGGGGGCCAAGAGACCCAGTACTTC
TRBV5-1	TRBD1	TRBJ2-3	NA	CASSLAGQPSTDTQYF	TGCGCCAGCAGCTTGGCGGGACAGCCTAGCACAGATACGCAGTATTTT
TRBV6-1	NA	TRBJ2-5	NA	CASSFDRSQYF	TGTGCCAGCAGCTTCGACAGGTCCCAGTACTTC
TRBV27	TRBD1	TRBJ2-6	NA	CASSLFTGGISGANVLTF	TGTGCCAGCAGTTTATTTACAGGGGGGATCTCTGGGGCCAACGTCCTGACTTTC
TRBV6-1	NA	TRBJ1-3	NA	CASSEGPRGGRRNTIYF	TGTGCCAGCAGTGAGGGCCCCCGCGGGGGTCGTCGAAACACCATATATTTT
TRBV4-1	NA	TRBJ2-2	NA	CASSQVHRSVAGELFF	TGCGCCAGCAGCCAAGTGCACAGGTCGGTAGCCGGGGAGCTGTTTTTT
TRBV19	NA	TRBJ2-7	NA	CASSISGPSYEQYF	TGTGCCAGTAGTATATCAGGGCCCTCCTACGAGCAGTACTTC
TRBV5-1	TRBD2	TRBJ2-7	few	CASSLTSGATYEQYF	TGCGCCAGCAGCTTAACTAGCGGCGCAACCTACGAGCAGTACTTC
TRBV11-2	NA	TRBJ2-5	NA	CASSLAATHRQETQYF	TGTGCCAGCAGCTTAGCAGCGACGCACCGACAAGAGACCCAGTACTTC
TRBV29-1	NA	TRBJ2-5	NA	CSVESGQETQYF	TGCAGCGTTGAATCGGGGCAAGAGACCCAGTACTTC
TRBV5-5	TRBD1	TRBJ2-2	NA	CASSLLTGGYTGELFF	TGTGCCAGCAGCTTGTTGACAGGGGGGTACACCGGGGAGCTGTTTTTT
TRBV19	NA	TRBJ1-5	NA	CASDPGVSNQPQHF	TGTGCCAGCGATCCAGGGGTAAGCAATCAGCCCCAGCATTTT
TRBV7-6	NA	TRBJ2-3	NA	CASSLNRADTQYF	TGTGCCAGCAGCTTAAACAGGGCAGATACGCAGTATTTT
TRBV19	TRBD2	TRBJ2-3	NA	CASSRRLADTDTQYF	TGTGCCAGTAGTAGGAGACTAGCGGACACAGATACGCAGTATTTT
TRBV7-2	NA	TRBJ2-1	once	CASSLEGTLFYNEQFF	TGTGCCAGCAGCTTAGAGGGGACACTCTTCTACAATGAGCAGTTCTTC